This T cell receptor (beta chain) was recovered during a study of beta chain features in type 1 diabetes. Study results and limitations: A moderate, significant TCRB CDR3 shortening appeared in type 1 diabetes across four CD4+ subsets.

Comment on this clone: The target antigen is unknown.

The CDR3 consists of 15 residues. After removal of 3 bases from V and 4 bases from J, the junction contained 8 bases not matched to a gene. Looked up from germline, CDR1 is GTSNPN and CDR2 is SVGIG (reference sequence). Expressed TCRB transcripts got sequenced, as all isolated RNA was reverse transcribed. TCRdb's table, derived via immunoSEQ multiplex PCR, lists solely in-frame clones and lacks some. Of a few hundred thousand clones in the sample, roughly 13% were seen once. The gene calls are TRBV30 and TRBJ2-1; 8 bases match TRBD2. Sequencing was performed on naive CD4+ T cells from blood. The clonotype comes from a woman aged 18-29 years with type 1 diabetes. The CDR3 DNA reads TGTGCCTGGAGCGGCTCTAGCGGGCAGTACAATGAGCAGTTCTTC. Protein product: CAWSGSSGQYNEQFF.